This is a list of T cell receptor beta chains from one sample in a study of T cell responses to AZD1222 COVID-19 vaccine. Clones were sequenced by immunoSEQ multiplex PCR, and TCRdb holds only the in-frame ones, with some missing. The sample includes about 99,000 clones, over 75% of them seen just once. The sequencing used peripheral blood, collected on day 0 of AZD1222 vaccination. Receptors originate from an adult in good health. Both conserved end residues are part of each CDR3. A D gene is named only where the DNA matches it firmly. Part of the rows lack a size; the others show once, few, many or a class for expanded clones.

abundance,d_gene,j_gene,v_gene,CDR3nt,CDR3aa
once,NA,TRBJ1-1,TRBV9,TGTGCCAGCAGCGTAGGCCTTGGGGAGCTTAACACTGAAGCTTTCTTT,CASSVGLGELNTEAFF
NA,NA,TRBJ2-7,TRBV28,TGTGCCACCCGGACACTTTCTATCTACGAGCAGTACTTC,CATRTLSIYEQYF
NA,NA,TRBJ1-4,TRBV7-2,TGTGCCAGCAGCTCAATGGTCCCAGAAAAACTGTTTTTT,CASSSMVPEKLFF
NA,TRBD1,TRBJ1-1,TRBV7-8,TGTGCCAGCAGCTTAGCGGACAGGGGGTATCTGGCTTTCTTT,CASSLADRGYLAFF
NA,TRBD2,TRBJ2-3,TRBV18,TGTGCCAGCTCATCTGCGGGAGTTCGGGAAGGCGATACGCAGTATTTT,CASSSAGVREGDTQYF
NA,TRBD1,TRBJ1-3,TRBV9,TGTGCCAGCAGCGGACCTGACAGGGGGCCAGGAAACACCATATATTTT,CASSGPDRGPGNTIYF
NA,NA,TRBJ1-2,TRBV4-3,TGCGCCAGCAGCCAGGAGGTGGGGGAGGGCTATGGCTACACCTTC,CASSQEVGEGYGYTF
NA,TRBD1,TRBJ1-1,TRBV6-5,TGTGCCAGCAGTTACCGGGACAGTCCAGCTTTCTTT,CASSYRDSPAFF
once,NA,TRBJ2-4,TRBV7-2,TGTGCCAGCAGCGAACGGATGACCGGCCCCGTCGTCAAAAACATTCAGTACTTC,CASSERMTGPVVKNIQYF
NA,TRBD1,TRBJ1-1,TRBV27,TGTGCCAGCAGCGGCTTTGGGCAGGGGGCGGCTGAAGCTTTCTTT,CASSGFGQGAAEAFF
NA,NA,TRBJ1-4,TRBV7-9,TGTGCCAGCAGCAGAACAGGGATTGTCAGTGAAAAACTGTTTTTT,CASSRTGIVSEKLFF
few,NA,TRBJ1-4,TRBV10-3,TGTGCCACCTCAGCAGCAACTAATGAAAAACTGTTTTTT,CATSAATNEKLFF
NA,NA,TRBJ1-4,TRBV10-3,TGTGCCATCAGTGAGGGGGGATCCACTAATGAAAAACTGTTTTTT,CAISEGGSTNEKLFF
once,NA,TRBJ2-5,TRBV7-2,TGTGCCAGCAGGCTACAGATTTCCGAGACCCAGTACTTC,CASRLQISETQYF
NA,NA,TRBJ2-5,TRBV6-2/TRBV6-3,TGTGCCAGCAGTTACTCCCCGAGTCAAGAGACCCAGTACTTC,CASSYSPSQETQYF
NA,NA,TRBJ1-3,TRBV11-2,TGTGCCAGCAGCTTCCCGGTTAGCTCTGGAAACACCATATATTTT,CASSFPVSSGNTIYF
NA,TRBD2,TRBJ2-3,TRBV27,TGTGCCACCTCGCCGTCTAGCGGATTCCGCACAGATACGCAGTATTTT,CATSPSSGFRTDTQYF
NA,NA,TRBJ1-1,TRBV5-6,TGTGCCAGCAGCTTGGGAGTATCGAACACTGAAGCTTTCTTT,CASSLGVSNTEAFF
NA,NA,TRBJ1-1,TRBV3-1/TRBV3-2,TGTGCCAGCAGCCAAGGCGCAGGGAGAGTAGCTTTCTTT,CASSQGAGRVAFF
NA,NA,TRBJ1-1,TRBV27,TGTGCCAGCAGTTTGGGCGGGAACACTGAAGCTTTCTTT,CASSLGGNTEAFF
NA,NA,TRBJ2-5,TRBV7-3,TGTGCCAGCAGCTTAGCCTTCCGAGAGACCCAGTACTTC,CASSLAFRETQYF
NA,NA,TRBJ2-7,TRBV6-5,TGTGCCAGCACGTCCGTATACGAGCAGTACTTC,CASTSVYEQYF
NA,NA,TRBJ1-1,TRBV9,TGTGCCAGCAGCGCCGGGGCTCGCGGGATAGACGAAGCTTTCTTT,CASSAGARGIDEAFF
NA,NA,TRBJ1-6,TRBV6-5,TGTGCCAGCAATAACAGGAACAATAATTCACCCCTCCACTTT,CASNNRNNNSPLHF
NA,TRBD1,TRBJ1-1,TRBV11-3,TGTGCCAGCAGCTCGACAGGGAGGGCTTTCTTT,CASSSTGRAFF
NA,NA,TRBJ2-2,TRBV9,TGTGCCAGCAGTGCCAGGACAAACACCGGGGAGCTGTTTTTT,CASSARTNTGELFF
NA,NA,TRBJ1-6,TRBV11-3,TGTGCCAGCAGCTTAGACTCTCTGTCACCCCTCCACTTT,CASSLDSLSPLHF
once,NA,TRBJ2-1,TRBV4-1,TGCGCCAGCAGCCAGGGGGGACAGGGTGGGGCTAGCGGGCCCTACAATGAGCAGTTCTTC,CASSQGGQGGASGPYNEQFF
once,NA,TRBJ1-5,TRBV28,TGTGCCAGCGGAATAGGAGGGGCCGCTAGCAATCAGCCCCAGCATTTT,CASGIGGAASNQPQHF
NA,NA,TRBJ1-2,TRBV5-1,TGCGCCAGCAGCCTAACATGGGATGGCTACACCTTC,CASSLTWDGYTF
NA,NA,TRBJ2-1,TRBV18,TGTGCCAGCTCACCAGCGCAGAGGGAGCAGTTCTTC,CASSPAQREQFF
NA,NA,TRBJ1-3,TRBV6-5,TGTGCCAGCAGACCTTCTCAGGGACGAAACACCATATATTTT,CASRPSQGRNTIYF
once,NA,TRBJ2-2,TRBV10-3,TGTGCCATCAGCCAGGCGGCTGGGGAGCTGTTTTTT,CAISQAAGELFF
once,NA,TRBJ1-3,TRBV6-5,TGTGCCAGCAGTTACTCCTTACAGGGACCAAACACCATATATTTT,CASSYSLQGPNTIYF
NA,NA,TRBJ1-6,TRBV11-2,TGTGCCAGCAGCTTAGACGCCAACGGATATAATTCACCCCTCCACTTT,CASSLDANGYNSPLHF
NA,NA,TRBJ2-7,TRBV7-2,TGTGCCAGCAGCTTAGACAGGCCCTGGAATGAGCAGTACTTC,CASSLDRPWNEQYF
NA,TRBD2,TRBJ2-1,TRBV2,TGTGCCAGCAGTGAAGATTTCGCGGGAGGGTACGAGTTCTTC,CASSEDFAGGYEFF
once,NA,TRBJ1-2,TRBV4-2,TGTGCCAGCAGCCAAGGTGGCAGGGTGGTCTATGGCTACACCTTC,CASSQGGRVVYGYTF
once,TRBD2,TRBJ2-1,TRBV9,TGTGCCAGCAGCGTAGCGGGAGGAAGTTACAATGAGCAGTTCTTC,CASSVAGGSYNEQFF
NA,NA,TRBJ2-2,TRBV24-1,TGTGCCACCGCGAGGGACACCGGGGAGCTGTTTTTT,CATARDTGELFF
NA,NA,TRBJ1-6,TRBV15,TGTGCCACCAGCCTAAAAAGGGATAATTCACCCCTCCACTTT,CATSLKRDNSPLHF
NA,TRBD1,TRBJ1-2,TRBV30,TGTGCCTGGAGTGACGGGACAGGGGCTATTGGCTACACCTTC,CAWSDGTGAIGYTF
NA,TRBD1,TRBJ1-2,TRBV2,TGTGCCAGCAGTTCCGGGACAGGGAATGGCTACACCTTC,CASSSGTGNGYTF
NA,NA,TRBJ1-1,TRBV18,TGTGCCAGCTCACCTTATGATCGGGCGTTCGGGGGTGAAGCTTTCTTT,CASSPYDRAFGGEAFF
NA,TRBD1,TRBJ2-3,TRBV7-9,TGTGCCAGCACCGTGTCGGACAGGGGGAACGCAGATACGCAGTATTTT,CASTVSDRGNADTQYF